These 27 T cell receptor beta chains came from one sample sequenced in a study of blood T cell repertoires in COVID-19. The protocol was immunoSEQ multiplex PCR, while the TCRdb copy is restricted to in-frame clones and leaves out a portion. The sample lists fewer than 450,000 clones; around 90% were seen once. Material: peripheral blood. These receptors all stem from a woman between 18 and 30 years old who had recovered from COVID-19.

This rearrangement joins TRBV7-9 to TRBJ1-1; D remains ambiguous. V was trimmed by 5 bases and J by 4 bases, leaving 20 bases between them. This CDR3 has 16 amino acids. CDR1 and CDR2 (germline): SEHNR, FQNEAQ (reference sequence). In DNA, the CDR3 is TGTGCCAGCAGCCCCCAGGTGGGCAGTTCTATCACTGAAGCTTTCTTT. Amino acid sequence: CASSPQVGSSITEAFF.

As concerns this clone: At one boundary the junction diverges from the germline segment, which might be a read error. The rearrangement uses TRBV19 and TRBJ1-5, with 10 bases identical to TRBD1. Germline CDR1 reads LNHDA; CDR2 reads SQIVND (reference sequence). The CDR3 consists of 15 residues. The CDR3 DNA reads as TGTGCCAGTAGCATAGGACAGGGGGTGGGTCAGCCCCAGCATTTT. It encodes CASSIGQGVGQPQHF.

The CDR3 nucleotides are TGTGCCAGCAGCGGAATGGGGGCTAGAAGGACCGGGGAGCTGTTTTTT. Translated: CASSGMGARRTGELFF. This chain joins TRBV9 and TRBJ2-2, with a weak D call TRBD1 (6 bases). Germline CDR1 and CDR2: SGDLS and YYNGEE. The CDR3 is 16 residues long. V was clipped by 3 bases and J by 5 bases, with 17 bases between them.

The chain employs TRBV9 and TRBJ1-2, with D possibly being TRBD1 (5 bases). Per the germline V gene, CDR1 is SGDLS and CDR2 is YYNGEE. Trimming removed 0 bases from V and 8 bases from J, with 17 bases in between. CDR3 length equals 15 residues. For the CDR3, the DNA is TGTGCCAGCAGCGTAGTTTCGGGAGGGGCGCCCGGCTACACCTTC. It codes for CASSVVSGGAPGYTF.

This chain's CDR3 is CASSYADRGFQYV. The CDR3 DNA reads as TGTGCCAGCAGTTACGCTGACAGGGGTTTTCAGTACGTC. V and J are TRBV6-2 or TRBV6-3 and TRBJ2-7; 8 nucleotides match TRBD1. V shed 2 bases, J shed 10 bases, and the junction held 7 bases outside the gene matches. The CDR3 runs to 13 residues. The germline V gene has CDR1 MNHEY and CDR2 SVGEGT.

The chain carries TRBV5-6 and TRBJ1-3; no firm D call. V was shortened by 0 bases and J by 1 base, with 8 bases between the two germline ends. The CDR3 totals 15 residues. Germline lookup yields CDR1 SGHDT and CDR2 YYEEEE. The CDR3 coding sequence is TGTGCCAGCAGCTTGGCCGGGAGATCTGGAAACACCATATATTTT. Translating gives CASSLAGRSGNTIYF.

This clone was observed once. The rearrangement uses TRBV6-2 or TRBV6-3 and TRBJ2-4; 9 bases line up with TRBD1. The trim removed 2 bases at V and 6 bases at J, leaving 5 bases unmatched. This CDR3 has 15 residues. The V gene's germline CDR1 is MNHEY and CDR2 SVGEGT. The CDR3 is CASSYPGTGSNIQYF. The CDR3 DNA reads TGTGCCAGCAGTTACCCCGGGACAGGGTCAAACATTCAGTACTTC.

The sample holds one count of this clone. V and J are TRBV5-6 and TRBJ2-1, with 8 bases aligning to TRBD2. Germline values: CDR1 SGHDT, CDR2 YYEEEE. The J segment lost 7 bases and the V segment lost 1 base, leaving 7 bases of the junction unmatched. There are 15 residues in the CDR3. The DNA for the CDR3 is TGTGCCAGCAGCTTGTCAGCGGGAGTTGAGAATGAGCAGTTCTTC. Amino acids: CASSLSAGVENEQFF.

In this sample, this clone turned up once. The chain links TRBV18 to TRBJ2-7; 9 bases are a match to TRBD2. CDR3 length equals 14 residues. The trim removed 3 bases at V and 4 bases at J, leaving 4 bases unmatched. Germline CDR1 KGHSH, CDR2 LQKENI. The DNA for the CDR3 is TGTGCCAGCTCACCGACTAGCGGAGCTTACGAGCAGTACGTC. Its translation is CASSPTSGAYEQYV.

The chain couples TRBV5-4 to TRBJ2-1; 8 nucleotides agree with TRBD2. The CDR3 loop spans 16 amino acids. The trim removed 0 bases at V and 7 bases at J, leaving 9 bases unmatched. Germline CDR1 and CDR2: SGHNT and YYREEE (reference sequence). This CDR3 is CASSLARAGVWNEQFF. CDR3 nucleotides: TGTGCCAGCAGCTTGGCCAGAGCGGGAGTATGGAATGAGCAGTTCTTC.

The chain recombines TRBV12-5 with TRBJ2-4, with D possibly being TRBD1 (6 bases). CDR3 length: 13 amino acids. From germline, CDR1 is LGHNT and CDR2 FRNRAP. Deletions cut 6 bases from V and 6 bases from J, with 12 bases between. Here the CDR3 DNA reads TGTGCTAGTGGCGTACAGGGTGGAAACATTCAGTACTTC. This gives the protein CASGVQGGNIQYF.

The chain recombines TRBV30 with TRBJ1-4, with 8 bases matching TRBD1. The CDR3 runs to 15 residues. V dropped 2 bases and J dropped 8; count of bases not matched to a gene: 10. The germline CDR1 and CDR2 sequences are GTSNPN and SVGIG (reference sequence). The CDR3 sequence: CAWSFTRGLGEKLFF. The CDR3 DNA reads TGTGCCTGGAGTTTCACCAGGGGGCTAGGGGAAAAACTGTTTTTT.

The chain has TRBV12-3 or TRBV12-4 and TRBJ2-7; a possible D gene is TRBD1 (5 bases). V was shortened by 5 bases and J by 12 bases, with 20 bases between the two germline ends. The CDR3 is 13 residues long. Here the CDR3 DNA reads TGTGCCAGCAGTCAGGGCAACAATAATGGTCTGTACGTC. This encodes CASSQGNNNGLYV.

The genes are TRBV2 and TRBJ1-2; D is unclear. V was trimmed by 5 bases and J by 4 bases, leaving 8 bases between them. Germline V gives CDR1 SNHLY, CDR2 FYNNEI. The CDR3 contains 12 residues. CDR3 coding DNA: TGTGCCAGCAGTCAAGACTTCTATGGCTACACCTTC. It specifies CASSQDFYGYTF.

The V and J genes are TRBV7-8 and TRBJ1-3; D is perhaps TRBD1 (5 bases). CDR1 is SGHVS, CDR2 FQNEAQ, per germline. The CDR3 is made up of 16 amino acids. V gave up 3 bases and J gave up 2 bases, with 14 bases separating them. The CDR3 reads CASSFTRVRPGNTIYF. CDR3 in DNA: TGTGCCAGCAGCTTCACCAGGGTCCGTCCTGGAAACACCATATATTTT.

The chain employs TRBV5-5 and TRBJ1-2; tentative D call: TRBD1 (5 bases). This CDR3 has 15 residues. The V end was cut by 0 bases, the J end by 5 bases, with 14 bases between. CDR1 is SGHKS, CDR2 YYEKEE, per germline (reference sequence). Here the CDR3 reads CASSLVGAVGYGYTF. The DNA of the CDR3 is TGTGCCAGCAGCTTGGTAGGGGCGGTAGGGTATGGCTACACCTTC.

With regard to this clone: The sample holds other DNA sequences that translate to the same CDR3. This sequence joins TRBV7-9 and TRBJ2-3, with TRBD2 matching 9 bases. Looked up from germline, CDR1 is SEHNR and CDR2 is FQNEAQ (reference sequence). The length of the CDR3 is 15 residues. Trimming at V came to 5 bases and at J to 2 bases, leaving 5 bases not matched to a gene. CDR3 residues: CASSLTSGSTDTQYF. CDR3 nucleotide sequence: TGTGCCAGCAGCCTAACTAGCGGGTCCACAGATACGCAGTATTTT.

This chain uses TRBV30 with TRBJ1-2, with D tentatively TRBD1 (5 bases). The ends were cut back, 0 bases at V and 4 bases at J, with 15 bases in the middle. Germline V lookup: CDR1 GTSNPN, CDR2 SVGIG (reference sequence). The CDR3 consists of 15 residues. The CDR3 is CAWSVLDSGGYGYTF. In DNA, the CDR3 is TGTGCCTGGAGTGTACTGGATTCGGGGGGCTATGGCTACACCTTC.

V gene TRBV5-4 combines with J gene TRBJ2-3; D is ambiguous. Trimming removed 0 bases from V and 4 bases from J, with 9 bases in between. This CDR3 contains 14 residues. Germline V CDR1 and CDR2: SGHNT, YYREEE (reference sequence). The CDR3 sequence is CASSLGLVPDTQYF. The CDR3 region has the DNA TGTGCCAGCAGCTTGGGGCTAGTACCAGATACGCAGTATTTT.

The rearrangement joins TRBV6-5 to TRBJ2-2; a weak D match, TRBD1 (5 bases). Germline values: CDR1 MNHEY, CDR2 SVGAGI. Between the trimmed V and J ends, which lost 0 bases and 6 bases, there was a span of 11 bases. This CDR3 is 15 amino acids long. The chain's CDR3 is CASSYSISRAGELFF. CDR3 DNA sequence: TGTGCCAGCAGTTACTCAATCAGCAGGGCCGGGGAGCTGTTTTTT.

The CDR3 coding sequence is TGTGCCAGCAGCTTAGATACAGGGGTGATTAATTCACCCCTCCACTTT. Amino acids: CASSLDTGVINSPLHF. V and J are TRBV7-6 and TRBJ1-6, with TRBD1 identical over 7 bases. Germline CDR1 is SGHVS and CDR2 is FNYEAQ. This CDR3 is built from 16 residues. With V trimmed by 1 base and J by 6 bases, 6 bases remained unmatched. The whole variable domain, remainder taken from reference TRBV7-6 and TRBJ1-6, is GAGVSQSPRYKVTKRGQDVALRCDPISGHVSLYWYRQALGQGPEFLTYFNYEAQQDKSGLPNDRFSAERPEGSISTLTIQRTEQRDSAMYRCASSLDTGVINSPLHFGNGTRLTVT.

The J gene is TRBJ2-3, the V gene TRBV4-2; 8 bases fit TRBD1. Germline V CDR1 and CDR2: LGHNA, YNFKEQ. The CDR3 is 17 amino acids. J lost 1 base, V lost 2 bases, and 8 bases had no gene match. CDR3 coding DNA: TGTGCCAGCAGCCAAAACCCTCAGGGGGCCGGCACAGATACGCAGTATTTT. It is translated as CASSQNPQGAGTDTQYF.

The chain has TRBV7-8 and TRBJ1-1, with 8 positions matching TRBD1. The CDR3 extends over 15 amino acids. From germline, CDR1 is SGHVS and CDR2 FQNEAQ. Unmatched junction bases numbered 7, after V lost 6 bases and J lost 1 base. The CDR3 DNA sequence: TGTGCCAGCAGATTACGACAGGGGCAGAACACTGAAGCTTTCTTT. Residues: CASRLRQGQNTEAFF.

The chain is built from TRBV6-5 and TRBJ1-5; maybe TRBD1 (6 bases). Trimming stripped 8 bases from V and 3 bases from J, with 14 bases between. The CDR3 length is 14 residues. Germline CDR1 and CDR2: MNHEY and SVGAGI. The CDR3 is CASRKDRLNQPQHF. Here the CDR3 DNA reads TGTGCCAGCCGAAAAGACAGGCTCAATCAGCCCCAGCATTTT.

Written as DNA, the CDR3 is TGTGCCAGCAGCTCGGGGCTAGCGGGGAGCACAGATACGCAGTATTTT. Its protein is CASSSGLAGSTDTQYF. The gene calls are TRBV7-8 and TRBJ2-3; 9 positions agree with TRBD2. Germline loops: CDR1 SGHVS, CDR2 FQNEAQ. With 4 bases clipped from V and 0 bases from J, the junction kept 5 bases outside the gene matches. The CDR3 sequence is 16 residues long.

The chain combines TRBV5-1 with TRBJ1-2; 7 positions agree with TRBD1. The ends lost 5 bases at V and 8 bases at J; junction bases unmatched: 6. Germline V gene sequence: CDR1 SGHRS, CDR2 YFSETQ. The CDR3 consists of 12 residues. As DNA, the CDR3 is TGCGCCAGCAGTTTGACAGGGTTGGGCTACACCTTC. Its translation: CASSLTGLGYTF. Variable domain in full (rest from reference TRBV5-1 and TRBJ1-2): KAGVTQTPRYLIKTRGQQVTLSCSPISGHRSVSWYQQTPGQGLQFLFEYFSETQRNKGNFPGRFSGRQFSNSRSEMNVSTLELGDSALYLCASSLTGLGYTFGSGTRLTVV.

The CDR3 spells CASSFSRSGSRGYTF. The CDR3 DNA reads TGTGCCAGCAGTTTCTCACGAAGTGGGAGTCGCGGCTACACCTTC. The chain recombines TRBV27 with TRBJ1-2; D not certain. The germline CDR1 and CDR2 sequences are MNHEY and SMNVEV (reference sequence). This CDR3 comprises 15 residues. V was shortened by 3 bases and J by 8 bases, with 19 bases between the two germline ends.